Shown below are 22 T cell receptor beta chains from a single sample sequenced in a study of identical twins. TCRdb reprocessed the 5' RACE reads via MiXCR and lists one record per CDR3 protein. Of about 700,000 distinct CDR3 sequences detected, 5.5% to 6.5% appear once; the ten largest clones hold about 1.8%. Input material: naive T cells sorted from blood. The receptors were gathered from a man aged 18-30 years in good health.

This clonotype has more than one count but fewer than ten. This sequence joins TRBV6-5 and TRBJ2-7; a possible D gene is TRBD2 (6 bases). Trimming pared 3 bases from V and 0 bases from J, leaving 9 bases between. The CDR3 has 14 amino acids. Germline CDR1 and CDR2: MNHEY and SVGAGI. CDR3 nucleotides: TGTGCCAGCAGTTATCGGGAGAGCTCCTACGAGCAGTACTTC. This encodes CASSYRESSYEQYF.

This clonotype was counted ten times or more. This chain joins TRBV20-1 and TRBJ2-3; 8 bases line up with TRBD1. The CDR3 is 14 residues long. CDR1 DFQATT and CDR2 SNEGSKA come from the germline V gene (reference sequence). The trim removed 5 bases at V and 3 bases at J, leaving 7 bases unmatched. The CDR3 nucleotides read TGCAGTGCTGATCCAGGGGGCAGAACAGATACGCAGTATTTT. Translation gives CSADPGGRTDTQYF.

Ten or more counts support this clonotype. This chain connects TRBV6-1 to TRBJ2-2; 7 bases line up with TRBD1. Germline CDR1 reads MNHNS; CDR2 reads SASEGT. The CDR3 is 16 amino acids. Trimming took 7 bases from V and 1 from J; bases not matched to a gene: 9. The CDR3 sequence is CASTQRGQRNTGELFF. The CDR3 region has the DNA TGTGCCAGCACTCAAAGGGGGCAGAGGAACACCGGGGAGCTGTTTTTT.

This clonotype was observed at least ten times. The chain links TRBV10-3 to TRBJ2-3; D call uncertain. CDR1 and CDR2 from the germline V gene are ENHRY and SYGVKD. The V and J ends lost 2 bases and 2 bases respectively, with 5 bases between them. The CDR3 totals 13 residues. As DNA, the CDR3 is TGTGCCATCAGTGAGGGCTCCACAGATACGCAGTATTTT. It specifies CAISEGSTDTQYF.

V is TRBV20-1 and J is TRBJ2-2; 12 bases map to TRBD1. Trimming took 3 bases from V and 5 from J; bases not matched to a gene: 7. The V gene's germline CDR1 is DFQATT and CDR2 SNEGSKA (reference sequence). This CDR3 spans 16 amino acids. CDR3: CSARRGTGGSTGELFF. In DNA form, the CDR3 reads TGCAGTGCTAGGAGGGGGACAGGGGGCTCTACCGGGGAGCTGTTTTTT.

This clonotype was found many times. The V and J genes are TRBV11-2 and TRBJ2-3; D gene uncertain. This CDR3 comprises 14 residues. Trimming shortened V by 5 bases and J by 6 bases, and 15 bases separated the two germline ends. Germline CDR1 SGHAT, CDR2 FQNNGV. The CDR3: CASSPPWLGDTQYF. The CDR3 bases are TGTGCCAGCAGCCCCCCGTGGCTCGGGGATACGCAGTATTTT.

This clonotype was recorded many times. V is TRBV7-9 and J is TRBJ2-1, with D unclear. This CDR3 is built from 15 residues. CDR1 and CDR2 from the germline V gene are SEHNR and FQNEAQ (reference sequence). Trimming shortened V by 1 base and J by 0 bases, and 7 bases separated the two germline ends. The CDR3 DNA follows: TGTGCCAGCAGCTTAGTCGTAAGCTCCTACAATGAGCAGTTCTTC. Translating gives CASSLVVSSYNEQFF.

The rearrangement uses TRBV4-3 and TRBJ2-1; D might be TRBD1 or TRBD2, each matching 6 bases. This CDR3 spans 15 amino acids. Germline V gene lookup returns CDR1 LGHNA and CDR2 YSLEER. V lost 0 bases, J lost 8 bases, and 14 bases lay in between. The DNA for the CDR3 is TGCGCCAGCAGCCAAGATAGGGGGACTTTGGATGAGCAGTTCTTC. It yields the protein CASSQDRGTLDEQFF.

There are many counts of this clonotype. J is TRBJ2-2 and V is TRBV20-1; D gene unclear. Trimming removed 0 bases at V and 2 bases at J, with 4 bases between. Germline lookup yields CDR1 DFQATT and CDR2 SNEGSKA (reference sequence). The CDR3 totals 13 residues. CDR3 loop: CSARDINTGELFF. The CDR3 DNA reads as TGCAGTGCTAGAGATATAAACACCGGGGAGCTGTTTTTT.

The V and J genes are TRBV5-5 and TRBJ1-1, with a tentative D call TRBD1 (6 bases). Germline V gene lookup returns CDR1 SGHKS and CDR2 YYEKEE (reference sequence). This CDR3 comprises 14 residues. V was clipped by 0 bases and J by 4 bases, with 10 bases between them. CDR3 sequence reads: CASSLGQALTEAFF. CDR3 nucleotides: TGTGCCAGCAGCTTGGGACAGGCTCTCACTGAAGCTTTCTTT.

This chain uses TRBV12-3 or TRBV12-4 with TRBJ2-7, with 8 bases identical to TRBD2. J was trimmed by 6 bases and V by 5 bases; bases with no gene match: 6. The CDR3 runs 13 residues. CDR3 sequence (DNA): TGTGCCAGCAGTCGGGGGGGAGTTGGCGAGCAGTACGTC. Residues: CASSRGGVGEQYV.

This clonotype was seen repeatedly, ten times or more. The chain carries TRBV28 and TRBJ2-3; D perhaps matches TRBD2 (5 bases). Germline assignment: CDR1 MDHEN and CDR2 SYDVKM. Trimming pared 2 bases from V and 1 base from J, leaving 7 bases between. This CDR3 contains 14 residues. This CDR3 is CASSLAGRTDTQYF. The CDR3 DNA sequence: TGTGCCAGCAGTTTAGCGGGCCGCACAGATACGCAGTATTTT.

The table lists this clonotype with a few counts. The V gene is TRBV4-1, the J gene TRBJ2-5; the D gene is possibly TRBD1 (6 bases). Germline lookup yields CDR1 MGHRA and CDR2 YSYEKL. The length of the CDR3 is 14 residues. V was shortened by 3 bases and J by 2 bases, with 10 bases between the two germline ends. CDR3 sequence reads: CASSQGDIQETQYF. Written as DNA, the CDR3 is TGCGCCAGCAGCCAGGGGGACATACAAGAGACCCAGTACTTC.

At least ten counts were recorded for this clonotype. V gene TRBV3-1 combines with J gene TRBJ2-1; unclear D gene. Germline values: CDR1 LGHDT, CDR2 YNNKEL (reference sequence). V lost 3 bases and J lost 5, with 5 bases in between. The CDR3 loop spans 12 amino acids. CDR3 bases: TGTGCCAGCAGCCAGACAAACAATGAGCAGTTCTTC. It codes for CASSQTNNEQFF.

This clonotype appeared once. This clone may be a read error of a much larger clone one base away. The V gene is TRBV29-1, the J gene TRBJ1-1; TRBD1 agrees at 7 bases. Trimming took 7 bases from V and 6 from J; bases not matched to a gene: 14. CDR1 is SQVTM, CDR2 ANQGSEA, per germline. This CDR3 is 14 amino acids long. This CDR3 is CSGQGHGGIAEAFF. DNA for the CDR3: TGCAGCGGACAGGGACACGGGGGAATCGCTGAAGCTTTCTTT.

There are a few counts of this clonotype. CDR3 sequence reads: CASSSPNRGMLAGANVLTF. Written as DNA, the CDR3 is TGCGCCAGCTCGAGCCCAAACAGGGGAATGTTAGCTGGGGCCAACGTCCTGACTTTC. The rearrangement links TRBV5-1 to TRBJ2-6, with 7 bases matching TRBD1. In germline, CDR1 is SGHRS, CDR2 YFSETQ. The CDR3 covers 19 residues. Trimming at V came to 7 bases and at J to 2 bases, leaving 18 bases not matched to a gene.

This clonotype came up many times. The chain links TRBV27 to TRBJ2-2; 7 bases match TRBD2. Unmatched junction bases numbered 5, after V lost 6 bases and J lost 1 base. Germline V lookup: CDR1 MNHEY, CDR2 SMNVEV (reference sequence). This CDR3 has 15 residues. CDR3 protein: CASRNSGLNTGELFF. The DNA for the CDR3 is TGTGCCAGCAGAAATAGCGGGCTGAACACCGGGGAGCTGTTTTTT.

This clonotype was seen more than once but under ten times. The chain recombines TRBV5-1 with TRBJ2-1, with 9 bases fitting TRBD1. The length of the CDR3 is 16 residues. CDR1 is SGHRS, CDR2 YFSETQ, per germline. After removal of 4 bases from V and 7 bases from J, the junction contained 12 bases not matched to a gene. CDR3 coding DNA: TGCGCCAGCAGCCCCCGGGTGACAGGGGGTTTAAATGAGCAGTTCTTC. Residues: CASSPRVTGGLNEQFF.

In its sample, this clonotype was seen many times. This sequence joins TRBV20-1 and TRBJ2-7, with D perhaps matching TRBD1 (8 bases). Germline CDR1 and CDR2: DFQATT and SNEGSKA (reference sequence). There are 13 residues in the CDR3. V lost 6 bases and J lost 5, with 17 bases in between. The DNA for the CDR3 is TGCAGTGCGCGGAGACAGGGGAGGGACGAGCAGTACTTC. It yields the protein CSARRQGRDEQYF.

V and J are TRBV2 and TRBJ2-6; tentatively, D is TRBD1 (6 bases). Germline V gene data show CDR1 as SNHLY and CDR2 as FYNNEI. V shed 0 bases and J shed 1 base, with 13 bases lying between them. The CDR3 covers 18 residues. In nucleotides, the CDR3 is TGTGCCAGCAGTGAAGCGCTCGGGACACCTTCTGGGGCCAACGTCCTGACTTTC. This sequence encodes CASSEALGTPSGANVLTF.

In its sample, this clonotype was seen many times. V usage is TRBV12-3 or TRBV12-4 and J usage is TRBJ2-3; D remains ambiguous. The V end lost 0 bases, the J end lost 2 bases, and 6 bases lay between the germline ends. This CDR3 has 14 amino acids. DNA of the CDR3: TGTGCCAGCAGTTTAGCGGGGATCACAGATACGCAGTATTTT. Translated, it gives CASSLAGITDTQYF.

This clonotype was seen a handful of times. The chain combines TRBV19 with TRBJ2-3; 7 nucleotides line up with TRBD2. The J segment lost 2 bases and the V segment lost 1 base, leaving 3 bases of the junction unmatched. Germline V gene lookup returns CDR1 LNHDA and CDR2 SQIVND (reference sequence). This CDR3 has 15 amino acids. In nucleotides, the CDR3 is TGTGCCAGTAGTATAGCTAGCGGAGCCACAGATACGCAGTATTTT. This translates into CASSIASGATDTQYF.